This entry lists 27 T cell receptor beta chains sequenced from one sample in a study of blood T cell repertoires in COVID-19. This table comes from immunoSEQ multiplex PCR, and its TCRdb copy is limited to in-frame clones, with some not included. The table includes approximately 160,000 clones, under 90% detected once. The sample consisted of peripheral blood. These receptor sequences come from a woman older than 75 with acute or convalescent COVID-19.

The chain is built from TRBV3-1 (or the pseudogene TRBV3-2) and TRBJ2-7; D is ambiguous. V was cut by 2 bases and J by 2 bases, with 19 bases left in between. The CDR3 loop spans 17 amino acids. CDR1 is LGHDT, CDR2 YNNKEL, per germline (reference sequence). DNA of the CDR3: TGTGCCAGCAGCCAATCTAGGCGCTCCCGATCAACCTACGAGCAGTACTTC. Protein product: CASSQSRRSRSTYEQYF.

The J gene is TRBJ2-1, the V gene TRBV20-1; D might be TRBD1 (6 bases). Per germline, CDR1 DFQATT and CDR2 SNEGSKA (reference sequence). V lost 6 bases and J 11 bases, leaving 14 bases between the germline ends. The CDR3 runs 11 residues. CDR3 protein: CSAAPGTQQFF. CDR3 bases: TGCAGTGCAGCCCCGGGGACACAGCAGTTCTTC.

The rearrangement links TRBV27 to TRBJ1-5; D might be TRBD1 (5 bases). The V end was cut by 6 bases, the J end by 1 base, with 10 bases between. The CDR3 covers 14 residues. Germline CDR1 reads MNHEY; CDR2 reads SMNVEV (reference sequence). The CDR3 DNA sequence: TGTGCCAGCAGGGCGGGGGGAAGCAATCAGCCCCAGCATTTT. It translates to CASRAGGSNQPQHF.

This clone was seen more than once but under ten times. The rearrangement links TRBV5-6 to TRBJ1-5; a weak D match, TRBD1 (6 bases). This CDR3 has 15 residues. V was shortened by 2 bases and J by 7 bases, with 16 bases between the two germline ends. The V gene's germline CDR1 is SGHDT and CDR2 YYEEEE. For the CDR3, the DNA is TGTGCCAGCAGCTTTGGAGGGGGGGACCCCCAGCCCCAGCATTTT. This sequence encodes CASSFGGGDPQPQHF.

The chain joins TRBV3-1 (or the pseudogene TRBV3-2) to TRBJ2-3; a weak D match, TRBD1 (6 bases). The CDR3 loop spans 12 amino acids. The V end lost 1 base, the J end lost 10 bases, and 9 bases lay between the germline ends. The germline V gene encodes CDR1 LGHDT and CDR2 YNNKEL (reference sequence). This CDR3 reads CASSQGQGPQYF. In DNA, the CDR3 is TGTGCCAGCAGCCAAGGGCAGGGGCCGCAGTATTTT.

The CDR3 DNA is TGTGCCAGCAGCATAGACAGGAACTATGGCTACACCTTC. Translating gives CASSIDRNYGYTF. This rearrangement joins TRBV5-4 to TRBJ1-2; maybe TRBD1 (6 bases). This CDR3 spans 13 amino acids. Germline loops: CDR1 SGHNT, CDR2 YYREEE (reference sequence). V lost 4 bases and J lost 2, with 9 bases in between.

This clone has only one observation. The CDR3 is CASSSTYEQYF. The CDR3 DNA reads as TGTGCCAGCAGTTCAACCTACGAGCAGTACTTC. V gene TRBV6-5 combines with J gene TRBJ2-7; no definite D call. Germline V CDR1 and CDR2: MNHEY, SVGAGI. V was pared by 4 bases and J by 2 bases, with 3 bases between. CDR3 length: 11 amino acids.

This chain joins TRBV19 and TRBJ1-5; maybe TRBD1 (6 bases). Germline V lookup: CDR1 LNHDA, CDR2 SQIVND (reference sequence). The CDR3 is 15 amino acids. V lost 4 bases, J lost 0 bases, and 10 bases lay in between. This CDR3 reads CASSTTGNSNQPQHF. CDR3 nucleotide sequence: TGTGCCAGTAGTACAACAGGGAATAGCAATCAGCCCCAGCATTTT. The full variable domain, with the rest looked up from reference TRBV19 and TRBJ1-5, is DGGITQSPKYLFRKEGQNVTLSCEQNLNHDAMYWYRQDPGQGLRLIYYSQIVNDFQKGDIAEGYSVSREKKESFPLTVTSAQKNPTAFYLCASSTTGNSNQPQHFGDGTRLSIL.

This clone occurred once. V usage is TRBV5-1 and J usage is TRBJ1-6, with D hard to call. The CDR3 spans 15 residues. V was cut by 4 bases and J by 7 bases, with 15 bases left in between. Germline CDR1 is SGHRS and CDR2 is YFSETQ. CDR3 sequence: CASSPGAGLNSPLHF. As DNA, the CDR3 is TGCGCCAGCAGCCCCGGAGCGGGGTTAAATTCACCCCTCCACTTT.

The chain has TRBV5-1 and TRBJ2-1, with 10 positions matching TRBD2. The V gene's germline CDR1 is SGHRS and CDR2 YFSETQ. V lost 1 base to trimming and J lost 8 bases; unmatched junction nucleotides: 6. The CDR3 has 15 amino acids. The CDR3 protein is CASSLYTSGKDEQFF. In DNA form, the CDR3 reads TGCGCCAGCAGCTTGTATACTAGCGGGAAGGATGAGCAGTTCTTC.

The rearrangement links TRBV19 to TRBJ2-7, with 10 bases matching TRBD1. Unmatched junction bases numbered 2, after V lost 1 base and J lost 2 bases. The CDR3 extends over 15 amino acids. CDR1 LNHDA and CDR2 SQIVND come from the germline V gene (reference sequence). CDR3 protein: CASSIGGQGPYEQYF. CDR3 bases: TGTGCCAGTAGTATAGGGGGACAGGGGCCCTACGAGCAGTACTTC. The full variable domain, completed using reference TRBV19 and TRBJ2-7, is DGGITQSPKYLFRKEGQNVTLSCEQNLNHDAMYWYRQDPGQGLRLIYYSQIVNDFQKGDIAEGYSVSREKKESFPLTVTSAQKNPTAFYLCASSIGGQGPYEQYFGPGTRLTVT.

The chain couples TRBV7-2 to TRBJ2-7, with 10 bases that match TRBD2. Trimming cost V 6 bases and J 2 bases; bases outside gene matches: 7. The CDR3 length is 15 residues. Germline-derived CDR1 and CDR2 are SGHTA and FQGNSA. The CDR3 sequence is CASRLEAGGAYEQYF. Written as DNA, the CDR3 is TGTGCCAGCAGACTTGAAGCGGGAGGGGCCTACGAGCAGTACTTC.

This clone came up a few times. The gene calls are TRBV2 and TRBJ2-1; no clear D gene. Per the germline V gene, CDR1 is SNHLY and CDR2 is FYNNEI. This CDR3 comprises 15 residues. Trimming cost V 6 bases and J 0 bases, with 12 bases left between them. Here the CDR3 reads CASSLQRSSYNEQFF. The CDR3, as DNA: TGTGCCAGCAGCCTACAGAGAAGCTCCTACAATGAGCAGTTCTTC.

This rearrangement joins TRBV9 to TRBJ1-1, with D perhaps TRBD1 (5 bases). Trimming cost V 0 bases and J 12 bases, with 18 bases left between them. The CDR3 sequence is 14 residues long. CDR1 and CDR2 from the germline V gene are SGDLS and YYNGEE. Here the CDR3 DNA reads TGTGCCAGCAGCGTAGAGTGGGTTGGGGCCCCCCCTTTCTTT. Encoded protein: CASSVEWVGAPPFF.

The chain combines TRBV28 with TRBJ2-1; D call uncertain. This CDR3 contains 12 residues. V was shortened by 6 bases and J by 7 bases, with 10 bases between the two germline ends. Per germline, CDR1 MDHEN and CDR2 SYDVKM. The chain's CDR3 is CASSTTRNEQFF. The CDR3 DNA sequence: TGTGCCAGCAGCACCACGAGGAATGAGCAGTTCTTC.

In regard to this clone: Other DNA sequences in this specimen translate into the identical CDR3. The CDR3 loop reads CASSLDTGGPDTGELFF. The CDR3 bases are TGTGCCAGCAGCTTGGATACGGGGGGTCCGGACACCGGGGAGCTGTTTTTT. This chain uses TRBV11-2 with TRBJ2-2; 7 bases align to TRBD2. After removal of 3 bases from V and 3 bases from J, the junction contained 10 bases not matched to a gene. The CDR3 contains 17 residues. Per the germline V gene, CDR1 is SGHAT and CDR2 is FQNNGV.

The chain recombines TRBV5-6 with TRBJ1-2, with D possibly TRBD1 on 5 matching bases. V was shortened by 0 bases and J by 8 bases, with 11 bases between the two germline ends. The CDR3 has 13 residues. CDR1 SGHDT and CDR2 YYEEEE come from the germline V gene. The CDR3 nucleotides read TGTGCCAGCAGCTTGGTAGCAGGGAGGGGCTACACCTTC. It specifies CASSLVAGRGYTF.

The V gene is TRBV28, the J gene TRBJ2-3, with 7 nucleotides matching TRBD1. CDR1 and CDR2 from the germline V gene are MDHEN and SYDVKM. This CDR3 comprises 15 residues. Trimming took 2 bases from V and 1 from J; bases not matched to a gene: 3. The chain's CDR3 is CASSLGGQGTDTQYF. The CDR3 DNA reads as TGTGCCAGCAGTTTAGGTGGACAGGGCACAGATACGCAGTATTTT.

The J gene is TRBJ2-7, the V gene TRBV10-3, with a weak D call TRBD2 (5 bases). The germline gives CDR1 ENHRY, CDR2 SYGVKD. The CDR3 spans 12 residues. Trimming shortened V by 3 bases and J by 3 bases, and 6 bases separated the two germline ends. In DNA, the CDR3 is TGTGCCATCAGTGAAGGACTCTACGAGCAGTACTTC. The encoded protein is CAISEGLYEQYF.

This clone has just one count. V and J are TRBV7-9 and TRBJ1-4; D call uncertain. Trimming stripped 3 bases from V and 0 bases from J, with 8 bases between. The germline V gene encodes CDR1 SEHNR and CDR2 FQNEAQ (reference sequence). This CDR3 is 15 amino acids long. In nucleotides, the CDR3 is TGTGCCAGCAGCTTTCGGAGCCCAACTAATGAAAAACTGTTTTTT. It translates to CASSFRSPTNEKLFF. The full variable domain, completed using reference TRBV7-9 and TRBJ1-4, is DTGVSQNPRHKITKRGQNVTFRCDPISEHNRLYWYRQTLGQGPEFLTYFQNEAQLEKSRLLSDRFSAERPKGSFSTLEIQRTEQGDSAMYLCASSFRSPTNEKLFFGSGTQLSVL.

This chain connects TRBV5-4 to TRBJ2-1; weak D call: TRBD2 (7 bases). V lost 0 bases and J 7 bases, leaving 14 bases between the germline ends. The CDR3 has 15 residues. CDR1 is SGHNT, CDR2 YYREEE, per germline (reference sequence). The CDR3 is CASSLVGGASNEQFF. CDR3 nucleotide sequence: TGTGCCAGCAGCTTGGTGGGGGGGGCCTCGAATGAGCAGTTCTTC.

The chain couples TRBV24-1 to TRBJ2-3; 11 bases align to TRBD1. From germline, CDR1 is KGHDR and CDR2 SFDVKD. V lost 7 bases to trimming and J lost 6 bases; unmatched junction nucleotides: 11. The length of the CDR3 is 16 residues. The CDR3: CATSTRDRGFLDTQYF. In nucleotides, the CDR3 is TGTGCCACCAGCACCCGGGACAGGGGGTTTCTTGATACGCAGTATTTT.

This clone has only one observation. The chain uses TRBV6-6 and TRBJ2-7; possibly TRBD2 for D (6 bases). The CDR3 is 16 residues long. Per the germline V gene, CDR1 is MNHNY and CDR2 is SVGAGI (reference sequence). With 6 bases removed from V and 2 bases from J, the gap between germline ends came to 20 bases. The CDR3 sequence is CASSLAGRLGTYEQYF. CDR3 coding DNA: TGTGCCAGCAGCCTAGCCGGGAGATTGGGTACCTACGAGCAGTACTTC.

The rearrangement links TRBV2 to TRBJ2-5; no firm D call. The germline V and J ends were trimmed by 4 bases and 1 base, with 10 bases remaining between them. Germline CDR1 reads SNHLY; CDR2 reads FYNNEI. The CDR3 runs to 14 residues. CDR3 protein: CASSVVSLQETQYF. The CDR3 nucleotides are TGTGCCAGCAGTGTCGTGAGCCTCCAAGAGACCCAGTACTTC.

DNA for the CDR3: TGTGCCAGCAGTTGGGACTCCTACTACGAGCAGTACTTC. Translated, it gives CASSWDSYYEQYF. The chain has TRBV7-9 and TRBJ2-7, with a tentative D call TRBD2 (6 bases). The CDR3 covers 13 residues. Germline values: CDR1 SEHNR, CDR2 FQNEAQ (reference sequence). Between the trimmed V and J ends, which lost 6 bases and 3 bases, there was a span of 12 bases. The variable domain in full, with the rest retrieved from reference TRBV7-9 and TRBJ2-7, is DTGVSQNPRHKITKRGQNVTFRCDPISEHNRLYWYRQTLGQGPEFLTYFQNEAQLEKSRLLSDRFSAERPKGSFSTLEIQRTEQGDSAMYLCASSWDSYYEQYFGPGTRLTVT.

The chain uses TRBV20-1 and TRBJ1-5; D is uncertain. Per the germline V gene, CDR1 is DFQATT and CDR2 is SNEGSKA (reference sequence). V lost 7 bases to trimming and J lost 0 bases, with 4 bases between them. The CDR3 is 11 residues long. The CDR3 DNA sequence: TGCAGTGGCGGTAGCAATCAGCCCCAGCATTTT. Translation gives CSGGSNQPQHF.

This chain connects TRBV6-4 to TRBJ2-1; 12 bases match TRBD2. The CDR3 covers 14 residues. Germline trimming cut 6 bases from V and 8 bases from J; bases unmatched to any gene: 5. In germline, CDR1 is MRHNA, CDR2 SNTAGT. The CDR3 sequence is CASSASGGADEQFF. CDR3 in DNA: TGTGCCAGCAGCGCTAGCGGGGGGGCTGATGAGCAGTTCTTC.